The clone carrying this TCR beta chain has just a few counts. The target antigen is unknown. The record originates from a study of cytotoxic CD8 clonotypes in ibrutinib-treated CLL. Study-level findings and limits: T-cell clonality at baseline went above that of age-matched healthy donors and rose and fell with circulating CD8+ T-cell counts.

Profiled with immunoSEQ multiplex PCR; TCRdb holds only in-frame clones, not every one. The table has a few hundred thousand clones, under 75% seen once. This CDR3 has 15 amino acids. Germline CDR1 MGHRA, CDR2 YSYEKL. V lost 3 bases, J lost 1 base, and 12 bases lay in between. This clonotype was obtained from a human donor with chronic lymphocytic leukemia. The V call is TRBV4-1, the J call TRBJ2-5; D is uncertain. Here the sequenced sample was PBMCs, taken after 24 months of ibrutinib treatment. The CDR3 DNA is TGCGCCAGCAGCCAGAATTCTGGAGCCCAAGAGACCCAGTACTTC. Translating it yields CASSQNSGAQETQYF.